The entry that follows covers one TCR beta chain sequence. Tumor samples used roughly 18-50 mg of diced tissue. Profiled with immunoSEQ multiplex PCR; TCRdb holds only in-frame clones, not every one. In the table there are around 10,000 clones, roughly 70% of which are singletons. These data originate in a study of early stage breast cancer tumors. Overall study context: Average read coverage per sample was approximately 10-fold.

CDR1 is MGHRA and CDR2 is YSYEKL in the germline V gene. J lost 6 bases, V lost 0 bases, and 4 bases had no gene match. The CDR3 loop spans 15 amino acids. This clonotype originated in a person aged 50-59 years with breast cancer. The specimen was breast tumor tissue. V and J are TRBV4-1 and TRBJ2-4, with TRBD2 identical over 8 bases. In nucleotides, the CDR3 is TGCGCCAGCAGCCAAGATAAAAGCGGGGGAAACATTCAGTACTTC. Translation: CASSQDKSGGNIQYF.